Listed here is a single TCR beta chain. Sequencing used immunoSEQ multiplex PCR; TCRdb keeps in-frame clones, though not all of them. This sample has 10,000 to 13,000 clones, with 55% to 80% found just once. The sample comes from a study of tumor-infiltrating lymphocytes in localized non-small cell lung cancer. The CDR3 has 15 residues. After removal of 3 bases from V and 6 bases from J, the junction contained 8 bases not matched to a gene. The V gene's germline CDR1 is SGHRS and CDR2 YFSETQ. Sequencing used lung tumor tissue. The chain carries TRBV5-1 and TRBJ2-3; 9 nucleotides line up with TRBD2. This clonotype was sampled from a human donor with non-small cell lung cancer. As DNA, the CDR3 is TGCGCCAGCAGCTCGGACAGCGGGGGGCGGGATACGCAGTATTTT. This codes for CASSSDSGGRDTQYF. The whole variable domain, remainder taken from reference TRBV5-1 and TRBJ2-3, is KAGVTQTPRYLIKTRGQQVTLSCSPISGHRSVSWYQQTPGQGLQFLFEYFSETQRNKGNFPGRFSGRQFSNSRSEMNVSTLELGDSALYLCASSSDSGGRDTQYFGPGTRLTVL.